This TCR beta chain was captured by sequencing in a study of blood T cell repertoires in COVID-19. Study-level background: Samples of COVID-19 (acute and convalescent) were obtained from the United States, Italy and Spain. PBMCs, B-cell-depleted T cells, or T cells were the source of the cDNA or gDNA that made up the material.

In the original workflow: Amplification from reference gene primers served as the basis for estimated nucleated cell counts. The assay was immunoSEQ multiplex PCR, and TCRdb's table has in-frame clones only and misses some. D and trimming were read from the DNA, whereas the V and J calls and clone size are those reported in that table. The sample has 35,000 to 45,000 clones, about 75% seen once. In germline, CDR1 is SGHTA, CDR2 FQGNSA. V shed 4 bases, J shed 9 bases, and the junction held 16 bases outside the gene matches. The CDR3 is 16 residues long. This TCR derives from a man aged 70-80 years with active or convalescent COVID-19. The sample taken for sequencing was peripheral blood. The gene calls are TRBV7-2 and TRBJ2-5; 8 positions agree with TRBD2. The CDR3 DNA is TGTGCCAGCAGCTCCTCCCTAGCGGGTCAAAGGGAGGCCCAGTACTTC. Encoded protein: CASSSSLAGQREAQYF.